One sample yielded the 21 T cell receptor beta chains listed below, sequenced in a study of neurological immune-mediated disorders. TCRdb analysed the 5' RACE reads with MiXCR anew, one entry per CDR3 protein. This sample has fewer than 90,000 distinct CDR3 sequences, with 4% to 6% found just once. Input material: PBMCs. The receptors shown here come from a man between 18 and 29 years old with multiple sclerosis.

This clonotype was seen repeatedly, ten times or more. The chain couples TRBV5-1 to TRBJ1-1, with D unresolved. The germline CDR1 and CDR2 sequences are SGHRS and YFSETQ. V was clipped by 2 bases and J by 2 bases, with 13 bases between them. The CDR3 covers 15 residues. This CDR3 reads CASSFWMEGNTEAFF. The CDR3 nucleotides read TGCGCCAGCAGCTTCTGGATGGAGGGTAACACTGAAGCTTTCTTT.

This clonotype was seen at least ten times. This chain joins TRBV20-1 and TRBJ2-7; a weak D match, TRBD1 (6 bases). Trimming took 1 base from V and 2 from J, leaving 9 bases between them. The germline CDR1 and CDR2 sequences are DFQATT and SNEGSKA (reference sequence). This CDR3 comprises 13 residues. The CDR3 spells CSARVKGAYEQYF. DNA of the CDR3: TGCAGTGCTAGAGTGAAGGGGGCCTACGAGCAGTACTTC.

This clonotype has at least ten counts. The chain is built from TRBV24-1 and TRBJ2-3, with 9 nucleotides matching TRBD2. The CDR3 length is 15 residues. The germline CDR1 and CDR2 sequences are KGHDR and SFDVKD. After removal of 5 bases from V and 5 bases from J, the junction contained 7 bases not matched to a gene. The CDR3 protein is CATSVSGRGKDTQYF. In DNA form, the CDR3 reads TGTGCCACCAGTGTTAGCGGGAGAGGTAAAGATACGCAGTATTTT.

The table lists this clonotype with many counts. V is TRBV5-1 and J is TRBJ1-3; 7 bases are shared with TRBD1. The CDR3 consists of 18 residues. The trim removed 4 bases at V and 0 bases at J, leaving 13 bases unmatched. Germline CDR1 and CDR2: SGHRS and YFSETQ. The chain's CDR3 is CASSLTTTGKNSGNTIYF. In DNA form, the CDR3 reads TGCGCCAGCAGCCTAACGACGACAGGGAAGAACTCTGGAAACACCATATATTTT.

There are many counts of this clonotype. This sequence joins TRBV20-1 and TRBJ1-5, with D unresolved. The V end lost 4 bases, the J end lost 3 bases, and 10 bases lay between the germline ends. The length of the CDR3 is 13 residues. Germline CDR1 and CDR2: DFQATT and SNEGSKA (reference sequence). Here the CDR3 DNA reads TGCAGTGCTACCCCGGGGTTCAATCAGCCCCAGCATTTT. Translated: CSATPGFNQPQHF.

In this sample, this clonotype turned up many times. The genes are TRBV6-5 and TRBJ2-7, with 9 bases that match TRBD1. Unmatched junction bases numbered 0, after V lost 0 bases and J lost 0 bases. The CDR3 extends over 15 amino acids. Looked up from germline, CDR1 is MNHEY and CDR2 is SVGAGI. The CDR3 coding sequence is TGTGCCAGCAGTTACTCGACAGGGGGCTCCTACGAGCAGTACTTC. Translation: CASSYSTGGSYEQYF.

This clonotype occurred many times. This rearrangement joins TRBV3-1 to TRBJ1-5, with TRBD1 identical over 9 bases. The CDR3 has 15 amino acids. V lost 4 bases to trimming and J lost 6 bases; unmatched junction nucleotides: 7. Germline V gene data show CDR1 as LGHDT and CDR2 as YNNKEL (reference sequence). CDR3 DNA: TGTGCCAGCAGCCTCGGGACAGGGTTTGGTCAGCCCCAGCATTTT. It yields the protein CASSLGTGFGQPQHF.

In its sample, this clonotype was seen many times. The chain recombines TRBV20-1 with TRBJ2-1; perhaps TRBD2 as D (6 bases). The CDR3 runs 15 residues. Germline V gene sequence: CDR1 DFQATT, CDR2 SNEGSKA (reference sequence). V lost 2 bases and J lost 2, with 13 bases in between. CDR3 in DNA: TGCAGTGCTAGACCCGGGACTCCACCCTACAATGAGCAGTTCTTC. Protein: CSARPGTPPYNEQFF.

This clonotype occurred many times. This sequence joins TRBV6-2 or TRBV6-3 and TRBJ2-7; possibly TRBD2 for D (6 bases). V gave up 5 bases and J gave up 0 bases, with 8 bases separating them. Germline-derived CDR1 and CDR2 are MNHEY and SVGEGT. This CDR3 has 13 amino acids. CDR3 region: CASSHGSSYEQYF. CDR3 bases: TGTGCCAGCAGTCACGGGAGCTCCTACGAGCAGTACTTC.

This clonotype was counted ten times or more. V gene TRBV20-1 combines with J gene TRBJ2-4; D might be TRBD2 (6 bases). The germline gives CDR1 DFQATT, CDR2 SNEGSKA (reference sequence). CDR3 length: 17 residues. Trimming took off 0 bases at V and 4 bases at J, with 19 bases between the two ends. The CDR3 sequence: CSARDRHGVGGKNIQYF. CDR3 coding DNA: TGCAGTGCTAGAGATCGGCATGGGGTGGGAGGAAAAAACATTCAGTACTTC.

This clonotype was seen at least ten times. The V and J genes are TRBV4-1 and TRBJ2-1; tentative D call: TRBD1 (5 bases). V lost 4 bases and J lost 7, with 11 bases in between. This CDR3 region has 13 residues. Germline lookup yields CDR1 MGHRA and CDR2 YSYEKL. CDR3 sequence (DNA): TGCGCCAGCAGCCTTGTAGGGGCGAATGAGCAGTTCTTC. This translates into CASSLVGANEQFF.

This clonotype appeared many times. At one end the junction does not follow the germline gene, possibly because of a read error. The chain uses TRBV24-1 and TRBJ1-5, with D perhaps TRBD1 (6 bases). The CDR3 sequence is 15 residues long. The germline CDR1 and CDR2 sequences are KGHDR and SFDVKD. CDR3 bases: TGTGCCACCAGTGAGGGGGGCTTAGCCAATCAGCCCCAGAATTTT. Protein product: CATSEGGLANQPQNF.

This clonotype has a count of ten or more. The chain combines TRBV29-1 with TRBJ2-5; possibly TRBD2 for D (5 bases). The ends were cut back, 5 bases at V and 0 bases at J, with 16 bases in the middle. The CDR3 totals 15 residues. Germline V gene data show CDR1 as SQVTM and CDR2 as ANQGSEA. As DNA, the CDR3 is TGCAGCGTTCCCTTCTGGCGGGCGGACCAAGAGACCCAGTACTTC. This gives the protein CSVPFWRADQETQYF.

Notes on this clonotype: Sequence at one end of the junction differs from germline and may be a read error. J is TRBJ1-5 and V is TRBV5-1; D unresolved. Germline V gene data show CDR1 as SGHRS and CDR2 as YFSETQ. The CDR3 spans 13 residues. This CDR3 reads CASSAELNQPQNF. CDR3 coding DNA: TGCGCCAGCAGCGCAGAGTTAAATCAGCCCCAGAATTTT.

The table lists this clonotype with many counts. The CDR3 protein is CSAGVGTGVTEAFF. The CDR3 DNA reads as TGCAGCGCCGGGGTGGGGACAGGGGTTACTGAAGCTTTCTTT. V and J are TRBV29-1 and TRBJ1-1, with 10 bases matching TRBD1. V was clipped by 7 bases and J by 5 bases; unmatched bases: 10. CDR1 and CDR2 (germline): SQVTM, ANQGSEA. CDR3 length equals 14 residues.

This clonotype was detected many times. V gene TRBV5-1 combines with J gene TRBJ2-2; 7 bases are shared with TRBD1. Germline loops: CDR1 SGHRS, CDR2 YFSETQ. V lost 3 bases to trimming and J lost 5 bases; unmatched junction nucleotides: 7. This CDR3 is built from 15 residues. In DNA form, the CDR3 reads TGCGCCAGCAGCTCTGGACAGGTCTCGACCGGGGAGCTGTTTTTT. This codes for CASSSGQVSTGELFF.

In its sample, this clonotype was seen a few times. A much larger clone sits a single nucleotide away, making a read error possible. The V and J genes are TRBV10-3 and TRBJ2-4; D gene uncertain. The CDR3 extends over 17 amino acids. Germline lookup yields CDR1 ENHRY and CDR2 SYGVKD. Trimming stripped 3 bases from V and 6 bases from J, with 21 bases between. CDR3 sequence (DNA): TGTGCCATCAGTGAAGTGTGGGATAAAAAAACCCTAAACATTCAGTACTTC. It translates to CAISEVWDKKTLNIQYF.

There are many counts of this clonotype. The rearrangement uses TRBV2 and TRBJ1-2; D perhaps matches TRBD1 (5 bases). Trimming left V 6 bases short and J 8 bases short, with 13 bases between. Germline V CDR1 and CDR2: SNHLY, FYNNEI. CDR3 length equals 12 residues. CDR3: CASRGDVPGYTF. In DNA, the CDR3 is TGTGCCAGCAGAGGGGACGTACCAGGCTACACCTTC. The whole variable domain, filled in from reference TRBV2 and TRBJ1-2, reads EPEVTQTPSHQVTQMGQEVILRCVPISNHLYFYWYRQILGQKVEFLVSFYNNEISEKSEIFDDQFSVERPDGSNFTLKIRSTKLEDSAMYFCASRGDVPGYTFGSGTRLTVV.

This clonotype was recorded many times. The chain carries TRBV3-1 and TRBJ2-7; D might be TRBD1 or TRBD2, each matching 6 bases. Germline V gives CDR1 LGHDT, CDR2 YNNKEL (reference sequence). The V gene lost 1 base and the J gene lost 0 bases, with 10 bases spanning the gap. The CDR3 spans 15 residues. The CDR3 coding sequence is TGTGCCAGCAGCCAAGGGAGGGGGAACTCCTACGAGCAGTACTTC. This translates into CASSQGRGNSYEQYF.

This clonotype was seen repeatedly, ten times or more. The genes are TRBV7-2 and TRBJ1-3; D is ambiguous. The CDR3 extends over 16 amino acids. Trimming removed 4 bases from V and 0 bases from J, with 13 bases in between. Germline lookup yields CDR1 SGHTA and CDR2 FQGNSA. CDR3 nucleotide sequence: TGTGCCAGCAGCTCGTGGACCGTCAGCTCTGGAAACACCATATATTTT. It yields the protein CASSSWTVSSGNTIYF.

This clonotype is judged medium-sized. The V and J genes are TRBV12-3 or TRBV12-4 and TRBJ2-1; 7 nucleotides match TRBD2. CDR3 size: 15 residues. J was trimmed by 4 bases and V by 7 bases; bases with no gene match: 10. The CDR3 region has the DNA TGTGCCAGCAACCCCAGCGGGGCCTCTTACAATGAGCAGTTCTTC. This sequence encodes CASNPSGASYNEQFF.